This TCR beta chain came from a study of PD-1 blockade in mismatch repair-deficient tumors. The wider study: All were previously treated, progressing patients with around 12 mismatch repair-deficient cancer types.

General study results and limits: Tumor-resident clones, often absent from pretreatment blood, expanded after pembrolizumab and then contracted.

The assay was immunoSEQ multiplex PCR, and TCRdb's table has in-frame clones only and misses some. Among about 68,000 clones listed, around 73% were seen once. Every patient had mismatch repair deficiency by PCR or immunohistochemistry. This clone was observed a single time. The antigen is undetermined. The sequence derives from an adult with mismatch repair-deficient cancer. This specimen consisted of peripheral blood, obtained 2 weeks after starting pembrolizumab.

DNA of the CDR3: TGTGCCAGCAGCACCGCCGGGACGACCTACGAGCAGTACTTC. This encodes CASSTAGTTYEQYF. The V gene is TRBV5-5, the J gene TRBJ2-7, with D perhaps TRBD1 or TRBD2 (5 bases each). Germline V gene sequence: CDR1 SGHKS, CDR2 YYEKEE (reference sequence). The CDR3 covers 14 residues. Trimming removed 4 bases from V and 2 bases from J, with 13 bases in between.